This record looks at one TCR beta chain sequence and its context. As yet, its antigen is unknown. The CDR3 consists of 12 residues. V lost 6 bases to trimming and J lost 7 bases; unmatched junction nucleotides: 7. Germline CDR1 reads SQVTM; CDR2 reads ANQGSEA. This specimen comes from a study of early T cells in non-severe SARS-CoV-2 infection. Study in general: Alpha and beta chains were unpaired, from unsorted whole-blood bulk RNA.

The study's findings and limits: Reliance on VDJdb matching favored anti-spike CD8 responses; private and CD4 specificities were missed.

Unique molecular identifiers were added to individual cDNA molecules. TCRdb ran MiXCR on the 5' RACE reads and lists one entry per CDR3 protein. The repertoire consists of 70,000 to 90,000 distinct CDR3 sequences, with roughly 16% occurring once and the leading ten covering around 12%. The chain employs TRBV29-1 and TRBJ1-2; TRBD1 matches at 8 bases. The TCR comes from an adult who was a healthcare worker with PCR-confirmed SARS-CoV-2 infection or an uninfected control (not recorded which). What was sequenced was whole blood. CDR3 protein: CSVLTGVSGYTF. The CDR3 region has the DNA TGCAGCGTGCTGACAGGGGTGAGTGGCTACACCTTC.